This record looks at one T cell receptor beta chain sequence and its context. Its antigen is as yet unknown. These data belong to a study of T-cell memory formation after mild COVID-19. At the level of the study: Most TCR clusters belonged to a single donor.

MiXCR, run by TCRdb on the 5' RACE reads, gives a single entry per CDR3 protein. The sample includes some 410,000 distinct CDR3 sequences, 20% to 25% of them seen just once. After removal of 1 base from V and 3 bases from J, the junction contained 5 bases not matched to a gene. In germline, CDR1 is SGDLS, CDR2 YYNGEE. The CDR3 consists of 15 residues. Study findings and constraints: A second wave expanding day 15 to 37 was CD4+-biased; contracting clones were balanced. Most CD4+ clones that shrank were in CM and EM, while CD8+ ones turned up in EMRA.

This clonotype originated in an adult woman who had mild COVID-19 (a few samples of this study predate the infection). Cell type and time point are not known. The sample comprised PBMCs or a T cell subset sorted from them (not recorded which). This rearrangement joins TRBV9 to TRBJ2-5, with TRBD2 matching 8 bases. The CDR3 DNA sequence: TGTGCCAGCAGCGTATCTAGCGGGTACGAAGAGACCCAGTACTTC. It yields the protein CASSVSSGYEETQYF.